The TCR beta chain described here comes from a study of blood T cell repertoires in COVID-19. The overall study: From T cells, B-cell-depleted T cells, or PBMCs came the material, which was cDNA or gDNA.

Assay used: immunoSEQ multiplex PCR; TCRdb lists only in-frame clones, some missing. In the table there are about 100,000 clones, approximately 86% of which are singletons. The ends were cut back, 2 bases at V and 0 bases at J, with 10 bases in the middle. The CDR3 has 16 amino acids. Germline V lookup: CDR1 MNHEY, CDR2 SVGEGT. This clonotype was sampled from a man older than 75 with active or convalescent COVID-19. The V call is TRBV6-2 or TRBV6-3, the J call TRBJ1-4; unclear D gene. Sequenced material: peripheral blood. CDR3 sequence (DNA): TGTGCCAGCAGTTACCGCAGAAAAGCAACTAATGAAAAACTGTTTTTT. Translating gives CASSYRRKATNEKLFF.